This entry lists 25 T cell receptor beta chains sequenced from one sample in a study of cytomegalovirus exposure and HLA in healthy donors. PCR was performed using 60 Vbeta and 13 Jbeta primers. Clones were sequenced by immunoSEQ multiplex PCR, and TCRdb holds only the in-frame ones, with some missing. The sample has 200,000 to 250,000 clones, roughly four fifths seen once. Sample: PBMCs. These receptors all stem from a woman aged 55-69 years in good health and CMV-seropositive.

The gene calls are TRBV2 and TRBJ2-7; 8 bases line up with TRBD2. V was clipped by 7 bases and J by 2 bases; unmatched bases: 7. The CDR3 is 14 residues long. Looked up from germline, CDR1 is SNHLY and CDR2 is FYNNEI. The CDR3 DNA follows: TGTGCCAGCACCTACCCGGGGGGGGCCTACGAGCAGTACTTC. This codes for CASTYPGGAYEQYF.

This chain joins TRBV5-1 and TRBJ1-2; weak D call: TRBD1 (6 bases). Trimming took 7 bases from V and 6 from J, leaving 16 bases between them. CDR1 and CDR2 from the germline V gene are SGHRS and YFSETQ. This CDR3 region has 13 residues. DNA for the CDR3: TGCGCCAGCGCACCCGCAGGGGCTAATGGCTACACCTTC. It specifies CASAPAGANGYTF.

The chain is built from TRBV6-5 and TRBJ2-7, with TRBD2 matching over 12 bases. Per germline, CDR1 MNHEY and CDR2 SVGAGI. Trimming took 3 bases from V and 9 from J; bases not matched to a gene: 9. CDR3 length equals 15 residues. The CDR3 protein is CASSYSPSGRAGQYF. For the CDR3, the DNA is TGTGCCAGCAGTTATTCCCCTAGCGGGAGGGCCGGGCAGTACTTC.

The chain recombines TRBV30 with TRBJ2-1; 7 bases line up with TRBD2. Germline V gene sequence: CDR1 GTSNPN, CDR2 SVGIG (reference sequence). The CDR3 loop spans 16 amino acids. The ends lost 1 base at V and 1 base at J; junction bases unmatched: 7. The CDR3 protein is CAWSGGEGLSYNEQFF. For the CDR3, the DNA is TGTGCCTGGAGTGGCGGGGAGGGCCTTTCCTACAATGAGCAGTTCTTC.

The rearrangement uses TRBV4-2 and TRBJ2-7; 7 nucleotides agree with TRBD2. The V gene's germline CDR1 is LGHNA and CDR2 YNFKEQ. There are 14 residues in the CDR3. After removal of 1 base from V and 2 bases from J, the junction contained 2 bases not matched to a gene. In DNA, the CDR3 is TGTGCCAGCAGCCAAGCCCTAGCGGCCTACGAGCAGTACTTC. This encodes CASSQALAAYEQYF.

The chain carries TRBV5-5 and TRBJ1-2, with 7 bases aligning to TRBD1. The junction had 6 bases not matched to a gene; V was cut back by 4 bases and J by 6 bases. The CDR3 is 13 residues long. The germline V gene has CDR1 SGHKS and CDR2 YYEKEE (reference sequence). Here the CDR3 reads CASSPRQGDGYTF. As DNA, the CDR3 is TGTGCCAGCAGCCCTAGACAGGGAGATGGCTACACCTTC.

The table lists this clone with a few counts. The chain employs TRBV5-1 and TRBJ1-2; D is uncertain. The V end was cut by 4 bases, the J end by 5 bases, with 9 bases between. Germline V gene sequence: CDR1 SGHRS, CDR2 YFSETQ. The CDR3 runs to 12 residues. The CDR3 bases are TGCGCCAGCAGCCCAGACTTTTATGGCTACACCTTC. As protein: CASSPDFYGYTF. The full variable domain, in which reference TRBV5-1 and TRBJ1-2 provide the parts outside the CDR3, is KAGVTQTPRYLIKTRGQQVTLSCSPISGHRSVSWYQQTPGQGLQFLFEYFSETQRNKGNFPGRFSGRQFSNSRSEMNVSTLELGDSALYLCASSPDFYGYTFGSGTRLTVV.

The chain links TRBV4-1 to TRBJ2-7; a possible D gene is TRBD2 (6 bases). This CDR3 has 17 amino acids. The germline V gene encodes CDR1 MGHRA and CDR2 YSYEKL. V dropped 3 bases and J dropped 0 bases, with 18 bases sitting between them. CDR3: CASSQNPFSGSSYEQYF. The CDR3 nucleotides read TGCGCCAGCAGCCAGAACCCATTTAGCGGTTCCTCCTACGAGCAGTACTTC.

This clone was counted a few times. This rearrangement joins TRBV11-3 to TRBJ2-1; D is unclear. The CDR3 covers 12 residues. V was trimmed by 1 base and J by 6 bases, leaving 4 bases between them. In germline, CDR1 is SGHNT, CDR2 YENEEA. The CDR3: CASSLGPNEQFF. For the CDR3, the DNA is TGTGCCAGCAGCTTAGGGCCCAATGAGCAGTTCTTC.

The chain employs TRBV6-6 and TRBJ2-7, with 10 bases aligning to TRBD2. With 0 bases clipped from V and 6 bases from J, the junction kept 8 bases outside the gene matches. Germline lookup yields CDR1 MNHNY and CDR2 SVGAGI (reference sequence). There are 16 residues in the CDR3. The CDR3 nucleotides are TGTGCCAGCAGTTACTCGAGAGCGGGAGGGCCTGGCGAGCAGTACTTC. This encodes CASSYSRAGGPGEQYF.

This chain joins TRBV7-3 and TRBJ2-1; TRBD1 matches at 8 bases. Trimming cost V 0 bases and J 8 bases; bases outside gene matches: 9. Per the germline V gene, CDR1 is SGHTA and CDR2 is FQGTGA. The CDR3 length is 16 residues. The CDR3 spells CASSLTSRGPGDEQFF. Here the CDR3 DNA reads TGTGCCAGCAGCTTAACGAGCAGGGGGCCGGGGGATGAGCAGTTCTTC.

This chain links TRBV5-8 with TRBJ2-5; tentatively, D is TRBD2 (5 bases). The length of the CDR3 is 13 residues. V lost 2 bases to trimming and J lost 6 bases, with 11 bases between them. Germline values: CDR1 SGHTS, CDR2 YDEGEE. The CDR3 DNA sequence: TGTGCCAGCAGCTTAAGGACTGTAAAGACCCAGTACTTC. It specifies CASSLRTVKTQYF.

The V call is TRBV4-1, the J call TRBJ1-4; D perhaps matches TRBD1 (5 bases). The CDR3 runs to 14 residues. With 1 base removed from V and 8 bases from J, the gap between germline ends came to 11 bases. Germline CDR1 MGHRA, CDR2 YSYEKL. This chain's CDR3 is CASSQGQKGEKLFF. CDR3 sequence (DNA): TGCGCCAGCAGCCAAGGACAGAAGGGCGAAAAACTGTTTTTT.

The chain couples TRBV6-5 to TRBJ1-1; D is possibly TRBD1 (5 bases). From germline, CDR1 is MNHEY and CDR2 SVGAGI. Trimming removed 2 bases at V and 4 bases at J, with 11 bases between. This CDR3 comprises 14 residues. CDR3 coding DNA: TGTGCCAGCAGTTACGGCACGGGGGTCACTGAAGCTTTCTTT. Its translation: CASSYGTGVTEAFF.

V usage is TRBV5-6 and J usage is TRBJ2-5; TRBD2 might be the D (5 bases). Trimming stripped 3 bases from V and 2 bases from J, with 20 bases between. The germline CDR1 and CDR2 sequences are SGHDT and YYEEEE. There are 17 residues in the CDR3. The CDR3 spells CASSSLGEYSLQETQYF. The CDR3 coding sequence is TGTGCCAGCAGCTCCCTCGGGGAGTACTCCTTACAAGAGACCCAGTACTTC.

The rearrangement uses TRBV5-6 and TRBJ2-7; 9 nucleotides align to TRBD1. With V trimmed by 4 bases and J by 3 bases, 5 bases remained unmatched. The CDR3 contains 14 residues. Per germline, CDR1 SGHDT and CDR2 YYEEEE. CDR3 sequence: CASSRRDRDYEQYF. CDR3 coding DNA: TGTGCCAGCAGCAGAAGGGACAGGGACTACGAGCAGTACTTC.

CDR3 nucleotides: TGTGCCAGCAGTGGAAGCGTGGGTCTCCTCCATTCGGACACTGAAGCTTTCTTT. Its translation: CASSGSVGLLHSDTEAFF. V gene TRBV6-1 combines with J gene TRBJ1-1; no firm D call. Germline CDR1 and CDR2: MNHNS and SASEGT. Between the trimmed V and J ends, which lost 4 bases and 3 bases, there was a span of 24 bases. The length of the CDR3 is 18 residues.

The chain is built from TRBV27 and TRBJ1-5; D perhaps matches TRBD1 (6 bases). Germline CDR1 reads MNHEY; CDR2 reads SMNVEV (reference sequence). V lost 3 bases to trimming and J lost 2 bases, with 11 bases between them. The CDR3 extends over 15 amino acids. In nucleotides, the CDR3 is TGTGCCAGCAGTTTGGGGGGGCTCGGCAATCAGCCCCAGCATTTT. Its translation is CASSLGGLGNQPQHF.

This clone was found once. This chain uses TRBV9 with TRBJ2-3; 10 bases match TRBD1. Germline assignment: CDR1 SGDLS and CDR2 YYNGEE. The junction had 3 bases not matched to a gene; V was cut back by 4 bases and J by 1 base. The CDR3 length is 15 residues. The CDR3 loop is CASSWDRGRTDTQYF. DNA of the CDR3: TGTGCCAGCAGCTGGGACAGGGGACGCACAGATACGCAGTATTTT.

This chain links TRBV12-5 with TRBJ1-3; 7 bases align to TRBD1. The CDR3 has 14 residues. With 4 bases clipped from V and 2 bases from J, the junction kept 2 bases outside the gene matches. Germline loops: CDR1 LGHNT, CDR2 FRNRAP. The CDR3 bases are TGTGCTAGTGGTTCGACAGGGACTGGAAACACCATATATTTT. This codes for CASGSTGTGNTIYF. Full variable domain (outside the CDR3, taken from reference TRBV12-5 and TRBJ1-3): DARVTQTPRHKVTEMGQEVTMRCQPILGHNTVFWYRQTMMQGLELLAYFRNRAPLDDSGMPKDRFSAEMPDATLATLKIQPSEPRDSAVYFCASGSTGTGNTIYFGEGSWLTVV.

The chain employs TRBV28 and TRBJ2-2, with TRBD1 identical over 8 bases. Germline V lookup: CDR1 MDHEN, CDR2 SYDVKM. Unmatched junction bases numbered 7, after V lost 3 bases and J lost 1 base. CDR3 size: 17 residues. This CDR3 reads CASSFWDRYWNTGELFF. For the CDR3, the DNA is TGTGCCAGCAGTTTCTGGGACAGGTATTGGAACACCGGGGAGCTGTTTTTT.

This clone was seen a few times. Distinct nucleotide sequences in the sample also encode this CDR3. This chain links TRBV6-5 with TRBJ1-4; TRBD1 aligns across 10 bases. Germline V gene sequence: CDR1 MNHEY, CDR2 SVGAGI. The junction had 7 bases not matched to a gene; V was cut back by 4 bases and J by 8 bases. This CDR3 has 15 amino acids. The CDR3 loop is CASSSGTGVQEKLFF. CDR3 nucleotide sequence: TGTGCCAGCAGTTCTGGGACAGGGGTGCAGGAAAAACTGTTTTTT.

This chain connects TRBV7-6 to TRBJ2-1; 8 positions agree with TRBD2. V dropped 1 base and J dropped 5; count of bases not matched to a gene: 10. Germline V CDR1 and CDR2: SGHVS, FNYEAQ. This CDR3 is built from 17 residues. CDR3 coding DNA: TGTGCCAGCAGCTTAGTTGCGGGAGGCACGGGCAACAATGAGCAGTTCTTC. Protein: CASSLVAGGTGNNEQFF.

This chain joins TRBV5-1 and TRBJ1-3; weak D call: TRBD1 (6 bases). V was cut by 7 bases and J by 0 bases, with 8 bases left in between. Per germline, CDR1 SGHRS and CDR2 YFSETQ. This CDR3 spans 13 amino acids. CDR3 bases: TGCGCCAGCCGGACAGACTCTGGAAACACCATATATTTT. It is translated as CASRTDSGNTIYF.

This chain's CDR3 is CASSLGGEGDIQYF. CDR3 coding DNA: TGCGCCAGCAGCTTGGGGGGAGAGGGGGACATTCAGTACTTC. The gene calls are TRBV5-1 and TRBJ2-4; maybe TRBD1 (6 bases). The germline V and J ends were trimmed by 0 bases and 8 bases, with 12 bases remaining between them. This CDR3 region has 14 residues. Germline CDR1 SGHRS, CDR2 YFSETQ.